The 9 T cell receptor beta chains below were found in one sample sequenced in a study of blood T cell repertoires in COVID-19. Generated by immunoSEQ multiplex PCR, the TCRdb table keeps only in-frame clones and is missing some. Among over 120,000 clones listed, over 85% were seen once. The material sequenced was peripheral blood. The receptors were sampled from a human donor in a cohort sampled during active COVID-19.

The gene calls are TRBV19 and TRBJ2-2; TRBD2 matches 9 bases. The germline V gene has CDR1 LNHDA and CDR2 SQIVND (reference sequence). This CDR3 contains 15 residues. After removal of 4 bases from V and 1 base from J, the junction contained 1 base not matched to a gene. For the CDR3, the DNA is TGTGCCAGTAGTAAACTAGCGGGGAACACCGGGGAGCTGTTTTTT. Amino acid sequence: CASSKLAGNTGELFF.

V and J are TRBV7-8 and TRBJ1-3; D is perhaps TRBD1 (5 bases). The germline V gene encodes CDR1 SGHVS and CDR2 FQNEAQ. The V gene lost 5 bases and the J gene lost 0 bases, with 17 bases spanning the gap. This CDR3 region has 17 residues. The CDR3: CASSLGWGGSSGNTIYF. The CDR3 nucleotides read TGTGCCAGCAGCCTCGGGTGGGGGGGTAGCTCTGGAAACACCATATATTTT.

The chain uses TRBV7-9 and TRBJ1-4, with 8 bases identical to TRBD1. The V gene's germline CDR1 is SEHNR and CDR2 FQNEAQ (reference sequence). The CDR3 length is 15 residues. The V gene end was trimmed by 5 bases and the J gene end by 3 bases; junction bases not matched to a gene: 5. The CDR3 DNA is TGTGCCAGCAGCCCTTCAGGGGGCCCTAATGAAAAACTGTTTTTT. It translates to CASSPSGGPNEKLFF.

The gene calls are TRBV5-1 and TRBJ2-1; 12 bases fit TRBD2. The CDR3 runs to 15 residues. The V gene end was trimmed by 5 bases and the J gene end by 3 bases; junction bases not matched to a gene: 3. Germline CDR1 reads SGHRS; CDR2 reads YFSETQ. The CDR3 nucleotides read TGCGCCAGCAGGCCGACTAGCGGGGGCTACAATGAGCAGTTCTTC. Its protein product is CASRPTSGGYNEQFF.

The V call is TRBV4-1, the J call TRBJ2-1; no firm D call. Germline V lookup: CDR1 MGHRA, CDR2 YSYEKL. The V and J ends lost 2 bases and 0 bases respectively, with 11 bases between them. The CDR3 covers 16 residues. CDR3 in DNA: TGCGCCAGCAGCCAACTTTCTAGGAGCTCCTACAATGAGCAGTTCTTC. Residues: CASSQLSRSSYNEQFF.

CDR3 protein: CASSLDAGYGKADTQYF. The CDR3 coding sequence is TGTGCCAGCAGCTTAGATGCGGGGTACGGGAAGGCAGATACGCAGTATTTT. The V call is TRBV7-9, the J call TRBJ2-3, with D possibly being TRBD2 (6 bases). Trimming took 1 base from V and 4 from J, leaving 18 bases between them. CDR1 and CDR2 from the germline V gene are SEHNR and FQNEAQ (reference sequence). CDR3 length equals 17 residues. The variable domain in full, with the rest retrieved from reference TRBV7-9 and TRBJ2-3, is DTGVSQNPRHKITKRGQNVTFRCDPISEHNRLYWYRQTLGQGPEFLTYFQNEAQLEKSRLLSDRFSAERPKGSFSTLEIQRTEQGDSAMYLCASSLDAGYGKADTQYFGPGTRLTVL.

This chain connects TRBV4-1 to TRBJ2-1; 8 nucleotides agree with TRBD2. The CDR3 length is 14 residues. V lost 1 base to trimming and J lost 6 bases; unmatched junction nucleotides: 2. CDR1 is MGHRA and CDR2 is YSYEKL in the germline V gene. CDR3 loop: CASSQGLAGNEQFF. Here the CDR3 DNA reads TGCGCCAGCAGCCAAGGGCTAGCGGGCAATGAGCAGTTCTTC.

This chain uses TRBV2 with TRBJ2-1; TRBD2 agrees at 10 bases. This CDR3 is built from 16 residues. V trimming: 3 bases; J trimming: 5 bases; junction bases outside the gene matches: 7. Germline V gene data show CDR1 as SNHLY and CDR2 as FYNNEI. CDR3 in amino acids: CASSDLAGGNDNEQFF. DNA for the CDR3: TGTGCCAGCAGTGATTTAGCGGGGGGCAACGACAATGAGCAGTTCTTC.

The J gene is TRBJ2-1, the V gene TRBV19; 9 nucleotides agree with TRBD1. V dropped 5 bases and J dropped 3; count of bases not matched to a gene: 8. CDR3 length: 16 residues. CDR1 and CDR2 from the germline V gene are LNHDA and SQIVND (reference sequence). The CDR3 nucleotides are TGTGCCAGTAGTGTCACCGGGACAGGGAACTACAATGAGCAGTTCTTC. The encoded protein is CASSVTGTGNYNEQFF.